This T cell receptor (beta chain) derives from a study of T cells in Graves' hyperthyroidism and ophthalmopathy. Looking at the study overall: Peripheral blood collection took place at initial diagnosis, before any treatment. Study results and caveats: Blood also held most thyroid clonotypes expanded beyond 0.001. Ophthalmopathy was told apart from stable hyperthyroidism by a 13 V-J model.

V shed 4 bases and J shed 9 bases, with 7 bases lying between them. CDR1 SEHNR and CDR2 FQNEAQ come from the germline V gene (reference sequence). There are 12 residues in the CDR3. Amplified TCR beta CDR3 regions came from RNA transcripts. The primer set for the first-round RT-PCR of the TCR CDR3 was HTBI. TCRdb processed the multiplex PCR reads anew with MiXCR; each CDR3 protein has one entry. The sample contains 500,000 to 700,000 distinct CDR3 sequences, over 15% of which appear only once. For this clonotype: Antigen specificity is unknown.

This chain joins TRBV7-9 and TRBJ1-6; D unclear. The receptor was derived from a woman between 18 and 29 years old with Graves' hyperthyroidism. The source material was blood. This CDR3 is CASSSPFSPLHF. The CDR3 nucleotides read TGTGCCAGCAGCTCGCCATTTTCACCCCTCCACTTT.